Ten or more counts support the clone carrying this T cell receptor (beta chain). Multiplex PCR, run in two rounds, amplified TCR beta CDR3 from genomic DNA. First-round PCR employed TRBV- and TRBJ-specific primers for each gene. A single record per CDR3 protein comes from TCRdb applying MiXCR to the multiplex PCR reads. The sample yields around 30,000 distinct CDR3 sequences, 32% seen once. The entry originates in a study of prognosis after radiotherapy for stage I lung cancer. Germline CDR1 and CDR2: SGHAT and FQNNGV. CDR3 size: 15 residues. Between the trimmed V and J ends, which lost 0 bases and 3 bases, there was a span of 9 bases.

The TCR sequence derives from a donor aged 50 or older with non-small cell lung cancer. This chain links TRBV11-2 with TRBJ1-5; D uncertain. The sample was PBMCs, taken before or after stereotactic body radiation therapy (not recorded which). CDR3 residues: CASSLDFANNQPQHF. CDR3 DNA: TGTGCCAGCAGCTTAGATTTTGCAAACAATCAGCCCCAGCATTTT.